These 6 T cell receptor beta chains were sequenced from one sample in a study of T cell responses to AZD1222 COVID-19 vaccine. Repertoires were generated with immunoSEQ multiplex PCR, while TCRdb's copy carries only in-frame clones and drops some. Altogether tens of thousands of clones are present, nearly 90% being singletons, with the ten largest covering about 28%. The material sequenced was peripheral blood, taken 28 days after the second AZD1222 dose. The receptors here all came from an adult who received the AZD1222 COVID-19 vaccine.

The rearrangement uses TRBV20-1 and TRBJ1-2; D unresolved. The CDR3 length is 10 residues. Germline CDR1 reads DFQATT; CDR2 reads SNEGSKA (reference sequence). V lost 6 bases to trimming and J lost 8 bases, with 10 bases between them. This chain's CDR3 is CSAWNRGYTF. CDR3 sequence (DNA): TGCAGTGCCTGGAATCGGGGCTACACCTTC.

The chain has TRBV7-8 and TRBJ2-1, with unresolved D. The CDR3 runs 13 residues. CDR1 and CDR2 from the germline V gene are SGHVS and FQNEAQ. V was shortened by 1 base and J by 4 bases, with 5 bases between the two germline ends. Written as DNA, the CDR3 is TGTGCCAGCAGCTTAGGATTGTACAATGAGCAGTTCTTC. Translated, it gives CASSLGLYNEQFF.

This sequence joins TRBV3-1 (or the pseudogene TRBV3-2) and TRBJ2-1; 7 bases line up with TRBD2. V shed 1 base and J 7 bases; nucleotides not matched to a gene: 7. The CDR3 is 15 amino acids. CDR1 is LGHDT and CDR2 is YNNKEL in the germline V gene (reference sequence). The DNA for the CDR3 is TGTGCCAGCAGCCAAGGGGGGGGACTCCCGAATGAGCAGTTCTTC. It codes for CASSQGGGLPNEQFF.

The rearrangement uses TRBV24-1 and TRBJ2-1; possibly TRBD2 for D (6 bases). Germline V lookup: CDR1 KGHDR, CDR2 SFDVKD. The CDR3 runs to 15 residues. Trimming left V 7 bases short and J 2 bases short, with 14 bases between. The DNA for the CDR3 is TGTGCCACCAGCCGGGTCGGGAGCCCCTACAATGAGCAGTTCTTC. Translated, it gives CATSRVGSPYNEQFF.

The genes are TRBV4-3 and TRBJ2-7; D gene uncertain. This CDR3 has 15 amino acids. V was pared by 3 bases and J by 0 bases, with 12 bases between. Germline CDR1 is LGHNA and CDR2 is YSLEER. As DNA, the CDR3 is TGCGCCAGCAGCCAGCGCCCCTCGGGCTCCTACGAGCAGTACTTC. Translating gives CASSQRPSGSYEQYF.

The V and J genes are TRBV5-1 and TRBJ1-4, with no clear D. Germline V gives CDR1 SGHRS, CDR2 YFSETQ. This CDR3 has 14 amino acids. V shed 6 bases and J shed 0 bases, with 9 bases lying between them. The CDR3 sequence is CASTSGATNEKLFF. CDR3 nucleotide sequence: TGCGCCAGCACCTCGGGAGCAACTAATGAAAAACTGTTTTTT.